This paragraph reports one T cell receptor beta chain. Its matching antigen is unknown. The germline gives CDR1 LNHNV, CDR2 YYDKDF (reference sequence). Between the trimmed V and J ends, which lost 3 bases and 2 bases, there was a span of 7 bases. The CDR3 consists of 13 residues. This sample is part of a study of OX40 agonist ivuxolimab in advanced cancers. The overall study: Earlier treatment with anti-PD-1, anti-PD-L1 or anti-CTLA-4 was permitted, and about 40% had received some.

This table comes from immunoSEQ multiplex PCR, and its TCRdb copy is limited to in-frame clones, with some not included. The top ten clones hold approximately 23% of a sample with over 50,000 clones, about nine tenths of them seen once. General observations from the study: At 0.1 to 3.0 mg/kg and by week 6, clonal expansion occurred in CD4+ and CD8+ blood T cells.

The sequencing used CD4+ or CD8+ T cells sorted from blood, collected in a trial of the OX40 agonist ivuxolimab. V is TRBV15 and J is TRBJ1-2; D is undetermined. This clonotype was sampled from an adult with an advanced solid tumor such as melanoma, head and neck, liver or kidney cancer. CDR3 in amino acids: CATSRVGNYGYTF. The DNA for the CDR3 is TGTGCCACCAGCAGGGTGGGGAACTATGGCTACACCTTC.